One T cell receptor beta chain is described in this entry. Its target is not known. CD4+ T cells specific for antigen were expanded with viral peptide pools by the ViraFEST assay before sequencing. Following an approximately eleven-day culture, CD4+ T cells were purified. Vaccine administered to participants consisted of two doses of either BNT162b2 or mRNA-1273. Nucleocapsid antibodies were negative in the vaccine recipients, who had never had SARS-CoV-2 infection. Roughly 2.1 million PBMC were seeded per well and grown in the presence of roughly 11 IU/ml IL-2 and about 10 ug/ml peptides. The data were produced by immunoSEQ multiplex PCR, yet TCRdb's version contains in-frame clones alone and is incomplete. The data hold 25,000 or so clones, with 70% to 75% observed a single time. The data originate from a study of vaccination effects on CD4 cells after COVID-19. Study overall: The median interval between the second dose and post-vaccine sampling was 72 days.

The CDR3 loop spans 16 amino acids. Germline values: CDR1 SGHNT, CDR2 YYREEE (reference sequence). V gave up 3 bases and J gave up 0 bases, with 14 bases separating them. General study points: After vaccination, at late timepoints, clones induced by infection and by vaccine contracted markedly.

This sequence was found in a human donor who received a COVID-19 vaccine. The source material was CD4+ T cells from PBMCs cultured with SARS-CoV-2 spike peptides, sampled after COVID-19 vaccination. V is TRBV5-4 and J is TRBJ2-3; D is unresolved. The CDR3 here is CASSWATGSSTDTQYF. The DNA of the CDR3 is TGTGCCAGCAGCTGGGCGACTGGATCAAGCACAGATACGCAGTATTTT.